Listed here is a single T cell receptor beta chain. The antigen remains unidentified. The entry originates in a study of CD8+CD57+ T cells in acquired aplastic anemia. Study-wide background: An average of about 3.2 ug of DNA was obtained from sorted CD4+ and CD8+ cells.

Previously, flow cytometry had revealed CD8+CD57+ cell expansion in the patients chosen for sequencing. Genomic DNA was employed as the template in profiling TCR beta VDJ and CDR3. Each CDR3 protein gets one entry after TCRdb re-called the reads with MiXCR. This sample has 150,000 to 200,000 distinct CDR3 sequences; approximately 52% occur once, and the top ten carry 1.8%. Points from the study as a whole: Researchers report that about 29 CD8+ CDR3 sequences appeared in both patients and controls.

V lost 5 bases and J lost 1; bases outside the gene matches: 5. Germline-derived CDR1 and CDR2 are SGHTA and FQGNSA. This CDR3 has 16 residues. This sequence originates from a human donor with aplastic anemia. Specimen: sorted CD4+, CD8+, or CD8+CD57+ T cells (not recorded which) from PBMCs. V gene TRBV7-2 combines with J gene TRBJ2-3, with 11 bases aligning to TRBD2. The CDR3 is CASSPLAGGRTDTQYF. The CDR3 DNA is TGTGCCAGCAGCCCTCTAGCGGGGGGCCGCACAGATACGCAGTATTTT. The variable domain in full, completed from reference TRBV7-2 and TRBJ2-3, reads GAGVSQSPSNKVTEKGKDVELRCDPISGHTALYWYRQSLGQGLEFLIYFQGNSAPDKSGLPSDRFSAERTGGSVSTLTIQRTQQEDSAVYLCASSPLAGGRTDTQYFGPGTRLTVL.